This passage covers 16 T cell receptor beta chains from one sample sequenced in a study of T cell responses to AZD1222 COVID-19 vaccine. TCRdb's table, derived via immunoSEQ multiplex PCR, lists solely in-frame clones and lacks some. The table includes some 150,000 clones, 85% to 95% detected once. This material consisted of peripheral blood, taken on day 0 of AZD1222 vaccination. Receptors originate from an adult in good health.

V is TRBV29-1 and J is TRBJ1-2; no definite D call. The CDR3 is 12 amino acids. The germline CDR1 and CDR2 sequences are SQVTM and ANQGSEA. The V end lost 6 bases, the J end lost 6 bases, and 14 bases lay between the germline ends. This CDR3 reads CSVGGRWDGYTF. The DNA for the CDR3 is TGCAGCGTGGGCGGGAGATGGGATGGCTACACCTTC. Based on the CDR3 plus reference TRBV29-1 and TRBJ1-2, the full variable domain is SAVISQKPSRDICQRGTSLTIQCQVDSQVTMMFWYRQQPGQSLTLIATANQGSEATYESGFVIDKFPISRPNLTFSTLTVSNMSPEDSSIYLCSVGGRWDGYTFGSGTRLTVV.

The V gene is TRBV2, the J gene TRBJ2-1; possibly TRBD2 for D (5 bases). The CDR3 has 13 amino acids. V lost 4 bases and J 7 bases, leaving 11 bases between the germline ends. Germline V lookup: CDR1 SNHLY, CDR2 FYNNEI. CDR3 sequence reads: CASSAGVGNEQFF. The CDR3 DNA reads as TGTGCCAGCAGTGCCGGGGTAGGGAATGAGCAGTTCTTC.

The V and J genes are TRBV7-2 and TRBJ1-2; D possibly corresponds to TRBD1 (5 bases). The ends were cut back, 5 bases at V and 7 bases at J, with 17 bases in the middle. The CDR3 runs to 14 residues. CDR1 and CDR2 (germline): SGHTA, FQGNSA. The CDR3: CASSQDYFGGGYTF. CDR3 bases: TGTGCCAGCAGCCAAGACTATTTCGGGGGTGGCTACACCTTC.

This chain joins TRBV13 and TRBJ2-2; D gene uncertain. V was shortened by 3 bases and J by 5 bases, with 10 bases between the two germline ends. Germline V gene lookup returns CDR1 PRHDT and CDR2 FYEKMQ (reference sequence). The CDR3 is made up of 14 amino acids. The CDR3 bases are TGTGCCAGCAGCTTCGCTAGACCGACCGGGGAGCTGTTTTTT. Protein: CASSFARPTGELFF. The full variable domain, in which reference TRBV13 and TRBJ2-2 provide the parts outside the CDR3, is AAGVIQSPRHLIKEKRETATLKCYPIPRHDTVYWYQQGPGQDPQFLISFYEKMQSDKGSIPDRFSAQQFSDYHSELNMSSLELGDSALYFCASSFARPTGELFFGEGSRLTVL.

This chain joins TRBV29-1 and TRBJ1-2, with a weak D call TRBD1 (5 bases). The length of the CDR3 is 12 residues. Germline values: CDR1 SQVTM, CDR2 ANQGSEA. V lost 6 bases to trimming and J lost 7 bases, with 15 bases between them. The DNA of the CDR3 is TGCAGCGTGGCAACAGGACCCGGTGGCTACACCTTC. Its protein product is CSVATGPGGYTF.

The chain uses TRBV5-1 and TRBJ1-5, with TRBD1 as a possible D gene (5 bases). Germline CDR1 SGHRS, CDR2 YFSETQ. Trimming left V 1 base short and J 3 bases short, with 11 bases between. This CDR3 spans 15 amino acids. The CDR3 region has the DNA TGCGCCAGCAGCTTGCAAGGGGTCCACAATCAGCCCCAGCATTTT. Protein sequence: CASSLQGVHNQPQHF.

The genes are TRBV7-9 and TRBJ2-1, with 7 bases aligning to TRBD2. CDR3 length: 15 amino acids. Germline values: CDR1 SEHNR, CDR2 FQNEAQ (reference sequence). V trimming: 3 bases; J trimming: 10 bases; junction bases outside the gene matches: 12. CDR3 region: CASSFRGGLVREQFF. The CDR3 region has the DNA TGTGCCAGCAGCTTCCGAGGCGGACTAGTACGCGAGCAGTTCTTC. The complete variable domain, with remaining parts taken from reference TRBV7-9 and TRBJ2-1, reads DTGVSQNPRHKITKRGQNVTFRCDPISEHNRLYWYRQTLGQGPEFLTYFQNEAQLEKSRLLSDRFSAERPKGSFSTLEIQRTEQGDSAMYLCASSFRGGLVREQFFGPGTRLTVL.

The chain employs TRBV2 and TRBJ2-7; either TRBD1 or TRBD2 may supply D (7 bases each). Germline V gene lookup returns CDR1 SNHLY and CDR2 FYNNEI. Trimming took 7 bases from V and 2 from J, leaving 15 bases between them. The CDR3 covers 14 residues. CDR3 amino acids: CASKQGTTTYEQYF. As DNA, the CDR3 is TGTGCCAGCAAACAGGGGACTACCACCTACGAGCAGTACTTC.

J is TRBJ2-7 and V is TRBV19; the D call may be TRBD1 or TRBD2 (7 bases each). Germline CDR1 and CDR2: LNHDA and SQIVND (reference sequence). This CDR3 comprises 14 residues. V was shortened by 10 bases and J by 6 bases, with 22 bases between the two germline ends. The CDR3 DNA reads as TGTGCCACCCACCCAGGGGGGGCCCTCAGCGAGCAGTACTTC. It codes for CATHPGGALSEQYF.

The genes are TRBV5-1 and TRBJ2-1, with 12 bases fitting TRBD1. Germline CDR1 is SGHRS and CDR2 is YFSETQ. CDR3 length: 17 amino acids. With 5 bases clipped from V and 3 bases from J, the junction kept 9 bases outside the gene matches. The CDR3 is CASRPGTGGDIYNEQFF. The DNA of the CDR3 is TGCGCCAGCAGGCCTGGGACAGGGGGCGATATCTACAATGAGCAGTTCTTC.

The rearrangement uses TRBV10-3 and TRBJ1-4, with a possible D match to TRBD1 (5 bases). Deletions cut 10 bases from V and 2 bases from J, with 17 bases between. This CDR3 spans 15 amino acids. Germline assignment: CDR1 ENHRY and CDR2 SYGVKD. CDR3: CATRSGGRTNEKLFF. In DNA form, the CDR3 reads TGTGCCACCCGTTCCGGGGGTCGGACTAATGAAAAACTGTTTTTT.

The chain's CDR3 is CASSSREGRAGVYGYTF. Here the CDR3 DNA reads TGCGCCAGCAGCTCAAGGGAGGGAAGGGCAGGGGTGTATGGCTACACCTTC. This chain uses TRBV5-1 with TRBJ1-2; possible D gene TRBD1, 6 bases. V lost 3 bases, J lost 5 bases, and 23 bases lay in between. Per the germline V gene, CDR1 is SGHRS and CDR2 is YFSETQ. This CDR3 has 17 amino acids.

This rearrangement joins TRBV4-2 to TRBJ1-5; TRBD1 is a possible D gene (6 bases). The germline V and J ends were trimmed by 2 bases and 1 base, with 15 bases remaining between them. The germline V gene has CDR1 LGHNA and CDR2 YNFKEQ. This CDR3 contains 17 residues. The CDR3 is CASSQMGGAESNQPQHF. CDR3 bases: TGTGCCAGCAGCCAAATGGGGGGGGCTGAAAGCAATCAGCCCCAGCATTTT.

V gene TRBV3-1 (or the pseudogene TRBV3-2) combines with J gene TRBJ1-2, with D possibly matching TRBD1 (5 bases). CDR1 and CDR2 from the germline V gene are LGHDT and YNNKEL (reference sequence). The V gene lost 1 base and the J gene lost 4 bases, with 22 bases spanning the gap. The CDR3 covers 18 residues. The chain's CDR3 is CASSQAFSGTLPGYGYTF. In DNA form, the CDR3 reads TGTGCCAGCAGCCAAGCTTTTTCCGGGACTTTACCGGGCTATGGCTACACCTTC.

The J gene is TRBJ2-3, the V gene TRBV10-3; TRBD2 might be the D (6 bases). Between the trimmed V and J ends, which lost 6 bases and 1 base, there was a span of 17 bases. Germline V gene sequence: CDR1 ENHRY, CDR2 SYGVKD. CDR3 length equals 16 residues. This CDR3 reads CAIRPGLISGTDTQYF. CDR3 bases: TGTGCCATCAGGCCGGGACTGATCTCCGGCACAGATACGCAGTATTTT.

The V and J genes are TRBV27 and TRBJ2-7; 7 bases agree with TRBD1. Germline loops: CDR1 MNHEY, CDR2 SMNVEV (reference sequence). Unmatched junction bases numbered 2, after V lost 6 bases and J lost 0 bases. CDR3 length: 13 residues. CDR3 DNA sequence: TGTGCCAGCAGAGGGACAGCCTCCTACGAGCAGTACTTC. Encoded protein: CASRGTASYEQYF.